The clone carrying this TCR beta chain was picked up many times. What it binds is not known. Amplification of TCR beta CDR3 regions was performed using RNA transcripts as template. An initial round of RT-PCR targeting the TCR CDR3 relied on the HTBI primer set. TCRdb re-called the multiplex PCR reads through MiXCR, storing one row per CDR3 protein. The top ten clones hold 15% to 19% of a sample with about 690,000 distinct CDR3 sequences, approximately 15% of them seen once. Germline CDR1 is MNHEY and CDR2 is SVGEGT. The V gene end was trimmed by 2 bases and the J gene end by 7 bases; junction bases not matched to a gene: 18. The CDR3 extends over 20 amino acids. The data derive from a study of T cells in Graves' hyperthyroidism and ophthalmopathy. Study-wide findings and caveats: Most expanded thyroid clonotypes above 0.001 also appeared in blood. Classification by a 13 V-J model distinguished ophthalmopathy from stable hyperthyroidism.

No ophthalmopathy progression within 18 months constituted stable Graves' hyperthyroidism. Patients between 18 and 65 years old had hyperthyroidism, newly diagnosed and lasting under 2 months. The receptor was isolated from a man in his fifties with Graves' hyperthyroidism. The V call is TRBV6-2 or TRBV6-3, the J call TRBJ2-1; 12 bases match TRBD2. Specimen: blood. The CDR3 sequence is CASSYLFRTSGNLWGNEQFF. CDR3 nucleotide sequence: TGTGCCAGCAGTTACCTCTTTAGGACTAGCGGGAACCTTTGGGGGAATGAGCAGTTCTTC.